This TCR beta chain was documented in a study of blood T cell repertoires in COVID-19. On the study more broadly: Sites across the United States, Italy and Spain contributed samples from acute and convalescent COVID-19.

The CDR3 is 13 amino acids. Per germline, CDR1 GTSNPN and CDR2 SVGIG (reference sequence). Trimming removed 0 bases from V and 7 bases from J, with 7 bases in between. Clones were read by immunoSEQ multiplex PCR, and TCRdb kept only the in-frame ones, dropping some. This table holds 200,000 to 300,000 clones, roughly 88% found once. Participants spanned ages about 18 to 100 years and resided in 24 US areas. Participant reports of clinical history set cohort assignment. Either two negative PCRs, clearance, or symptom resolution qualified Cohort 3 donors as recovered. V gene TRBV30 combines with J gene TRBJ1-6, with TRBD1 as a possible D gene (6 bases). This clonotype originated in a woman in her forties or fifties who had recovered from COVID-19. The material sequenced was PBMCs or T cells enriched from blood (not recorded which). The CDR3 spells CAWSVGGNSPLHF. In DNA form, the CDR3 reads TGTGCCTGGAGTGTTGGGGGCAATTCACCCCTCCACTTT. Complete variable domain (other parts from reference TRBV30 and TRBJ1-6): SQTIHQWPATLVQPVGSPLSLECTVEGTSNPNLYWYRQAAGRGLQLLFYSVGIGQISSEVPQNLSASRPQDRQFILSSKKLLLSDSGFYLCAWSVGGNSPLHFGNGTRLTVT.